This T cell receptor beta chain emerged from a study of cytomegalovirus exposure and HLA in healthy donors. Primers included in the PCR were 60 Vbeta and 13 Jbeta primers. TCRdb keeps only in-frame clones here, not all; method: immunoSEQ multiplex PCR. The repertoire includes some 200,000 clones, about four fifths of them detected once, and roughly 2.7% sits in the top ten. Germline V gene data show CDR1 as LNHDA and CDR2 as SQIVND (reference sequence). The CDR3 spans 14 residues. Trimming removed 4 bases at V and 9 bases at J, with 13 bases between. This clone appeared once. This TCR came from a female donor in good health and CMV-seronegative. The chain has TRBV19 and TRBJ1-6; TRBD1 is a possible D gene (5 bases). What was sequenced was PBMCs. This CDR3 reads CASSTRGGSSPLHF. CDR3 coding DNA: TGTGCCAGTAGTACGCGGGGCGGGAGTTCACCCCTCCACTTT. Drawing the rest from reference TRBV19 and TRBJ1-6, the complete variable domain is DGGITQSPKYLFRKEGQNVTLSCEQNLNHDAMYWYRQDPGQGLRLIYYSQIVNDFQKGDIAEGYSVSREKKESFPLTVTSAQKNPTAFYLCASSTRGGSSPLHFGNGTRLTVT.